The clone carrying this T cell receptor beta chain was detected a few times. Its antigen remains unknown. One entry per CDR3 protein results from TCRdb running MiXCR on the 5' RACE reads. The sample contains 250,000 to 350,000 distinct CDR3 sequences, roughly 19% of which appear only once. The sample originates from a study of T-cell memory formation after mild COVID-19. Study-level findings and limits: Pre-infection memory showed some responding clones, and this suggested that cross-reactive memory joined.

This CDR3 has 15 residues. The V and J ends lost 5 bases and 0 bases respectively, with 14 bases between them. The germline gives CDR1 SGHRS, CDR2 YFSETQ. This receptor was identified in a man between 18 and 29 years old who had mild COVID-19 (a few samples of this study predate the infection). Cell type and time point are not known. Sequenced material: PBMCs or a T cell subset sorted from them (not recorded which). The rearrangement uses TRBV5-1 and TRBJ1-1, with D unclear. CDR3 residues: CASSPNNAVNTEAFF. The DNA for the CDR3 is TGCGCCAGCAGTCCCAACAACGCGGTGAACACTGAAGCTTTCTTT.